Included here is one TCR beta chain sequence, with context. The antigen is not known. J gave up 0 bases and V 5 bases, and 5 bases lay outside the gene matches. The germline CDR1 and CDR2 sequences are ENHRY and SYGVKD. The CDR3 contains 15 residues. The assay was immunoSEQ multiplex PCR, and TCRdb's table has in-frame clones only and misses some. This table holds tens of thousands of clones, around 90% found once. Stated time point: pretreatment peripheral blood. The entry originates in a study of PD-L1 blockade in urothelial cancer. Points from the study as a whole: Below-median pretreatment blood TCR clonality was a predictor of better survival.

V usage is TRBV10-3 and J usage is TRBJ1-1; the match to TRBD1 covers 8 bases. Source: PBMCs, taken around atezolizumab (anti-PD-L1) treatment. The TCR comes from a woman in her sixties or seventies with urothelial cancer. The CDR3 DNA reads TGTGCCATCAGTCCCGGGACAGGTGTGAACACTGAAGCTTTCTTT. It translates to CAISPGTGVNTEAFF.